This T cell receptor beta chain was obtained from a study of a mutant IDH1 vaccine in newly diagnosed glioma. For the study at large: It was radiotherapy, temozolomide, or both that patients received previously, with most receiving both.

Regarding time point: baseline, week 1 (first vaccination visit). Described treatment: pre-vaccination baseline after standard-of-care therapy. Profiling relied on immunoSEQ multiplex PCR, and the TCRdb table lists in-frame clones only, not all of them. The data contain approximately 100,000 clones, about 87% of them singletons. The CDR3 contains 11 residues. V lost 0 bases to trimming and J lost 7 bases, with 4 bases between them. Looked up from germline, CDR1 is SGHTA and CDR2 is FQGNSA. The V gene is TRBV7-2, the J gene TRBJ2-7; no reliable D call. This receptor was obtained from a woman in her fifties or sixties with glioma. Sequencing was performed on PBMCs, taken from a glioma patient treated with radiotherapy, temozolomide or both. This CDR3 reads CASSLAGEQYF. As DNA, the CDR3 is TGTGCCAGCAGCTTAGCGGGGGAGCAGTACTTC.